This TCR beta chain originates from a study of shared clonotypes between healthy human individuals. Study-wide points: A reduction in generation probabilities was seen for non-shared clonotypes relative to those shared by all four donors.

Remarks on this clone: The target antigen is unknown. Additional DNA sequences in this sample encode the identical CDR3.

Some clones are missing from TCRdb's copy, which holds only in-frame ones; the method was immunoSEQ multiplex PCR. The table lists approximately 340,000 clones, 73% of them singletons, with 10% in the top ten. Trimming pared 1 base from V and 0 bases from J, leaving 9 bases between. In germline, CDR1 is SGDLS, CDR2 YYNGEE. This CDR3 spans 15 amino acids. Adult Caucasians living in Nashville, Tennessee made up all of the donors. The chain has TRBV9 and TRBJ2-3; D gene ambiguous. This clonotype was sampled from a man aged 30-40 years in good health. Sequenced input: memory CD4+ T cells sorted from blood. Subset described: CD45RA-negative fraction. CDR3 sequence: CASSVIPSSTDTQYF. The DNA for the CDR3 is TGTGCCAGCAGCGTAATTCCGTCTAGCACAGATACGCAGTATTTT.